Listed below are T cell receptor beta chains from one sample, sequenced in a study of T cells in Graves' hyperthyroidism and ophthalmopathy. TCRdb reprocessed the multiplex PCR reads with MiXCR, giving one entry per CDR3 protein. The sample carries around 720,000 distinct CDR3 sequences, roughly a third recorded once. The source material was blood. These receptors all come from a woman aged 40 to 50 with Graves' hyperthyroidism. The CDR3 runs from the conserved cysteine through the conserved F or W. D genes are given only for firm matches. The size field is filled for only some rows; it gives once, few, many or a size class.

size: many; J: TRBJ2-7; V: TRBV10-3; D: -; DNA: TGTGCCATCAGTGATGGGGGACAAAGCTCCTACGAGCAGTACTTC; CDR3: CAISDGGQSSYEQYF
size: many; J: TRBJ1-2; V: TRBV29-1; D: TRBD1; DNA: TGCAGCGTTTCCGGACAGGGGATCTATGGCTACACCTTC; CDR3: CSVSGQGIYGYTF
size: many; J: TRBJ1-5; V: TRBV10-3; D: -; DNA: TGTGCCATCAGTAGCGGGGGGCGCGGTAAAAATCAGCCCCAGCATTTT; CDR3: CAISSGGRGKNQPQHF
size: many; J: TRBJ1-1; V: TRBV7-2; D: -; DNA: TGTGCCAGCAGCCCAATAGGGGGGTATCAAGGAAGCACTGAAGCTTTCTTT; CDR3: CASSPIGGYQGSTEAFF
size: -; J: TRBJ2-5; V: TRBV5-1; D: TRBD2; DNA: TGCGCCAGCAGCCCTGGTTCTAGCGGGCTTGAGACCCAGTACTTC; CDR3: CASSPGSSGLETQYF
size: few; J: TRBJ1-2; V: TRBV11-3; D: -; DNA: TGTGCCAGCAGCTTAGACGGCTCTGGGGGCTACACCTTC; CDR3: CASSLDGSGGYTF
size: -; J: TRBJ1-1; V: TRBV25-1; D: TRBD1; DNA: TGTGCTAGGACAGGTATGAACACTGAAGCTTTCTTT; CDR3: CARTGMNTEAFF
size: many; J: TRBJ1-2; V: TRBV7-2; D: -; DNA: TGTGCCAGCAGCGCCCCGTTGAGGGTTTCTGGGGGCTACACCTTC; CDR3: CASSAPLRVSGGYTF
size: -; J: TRBJ2-7; V: TRBV4-3; D: TRBD2; DNA: TGCGCCAGCAGCTCAGCGGGGGGGCCGGAAGAGCAGTACTTC; CDR3: CASSSAGGPEEQYF
size: many; J: TRBJ1-2; V: TRBV9; D: TRBD1; DNA: TGTGCCAGCAGCCCCCTGACAGGGCATGGGGGCTACACCTTC; CDR3: CASSPLTGHGGYTF
size: many; J: TRBJ2-6; V: TRBV15; D: -; DNA: TGTGCCACCAGACCCTCTGGGGCCAACGTCCTGACTTTC; CDR3: CATRPSGANVLTF
size: -; J: TRBJ1-2; V: TRBV13; D: -; DNA: TGTGCCAGCAGCTTACGGGGGCAAGGGAATGGCTACACCTTC; CDR3: CASSLRGQGNGYTF
size: -; J: TRBJ1-1; V: TRBV7-9; D: -; DNA: TGTGCCGGCAGCTTAGCGGTTGGTACTCCTGAAGCTTTCTTT; CDR3: CAGSLAVGTPEAFF
size: few; J: TRBJ2-5; V: TRBV7-2; D: -; DNA: TGTGCCAGCAGCTTAGAAGGCCTAGCGTTCCAAGAGACCCAGTACTTC; CDR3: CASSLEGLAFQETQYF
size: many; J: TRBJ1-6; V: TRBV2; D: -; DNA: TGTGCCAGCATCAGGGAACGCAATTCACCCCTCCACTTT; CDR3: CASIRERNSPLHF
size: -; J: TRBJ1-1; V: TRBV29-1; D: TRBD1; DNA: TGCAGCCGGACAGGGTGGAACACTGAAGCTTTCTTT; CDR3: CSRTGWNTEAFF
size: many; J: TRBJ1-6; V: TRBV7-8; D: -; DNA: TGTGCCAGCAGCTCTTCATTCTACAGGGATGCACCCCTCCACTTT; CDR3: CASSSSFYRDAPLHF
size: once; J: TRBJ1-2; V: TRBV7-9; D: -; DNA: TGTGTCAGCTCCCAAGAGAGCTATGGCTACACCTTC; CDR3: CVSSQESYGYTF
size: -; J: TRBJ2-7; V: TRBV10-2; D: TRBD1; DNA: TGCGCCAGCAGTGAGTCGTGGCAGGGGGCCTACGAGCAGTACTTC; CDR3: CASSESWQGAYEQYF
size: -; J: TRBJ1-6; V: TRBV7-2; D: TRBD1; DNA: TGTGCCAGCAGCTTAGCCGGGACAGGGGCGAATTCACCCCTCCACTTT; CDR3: CASSLAGTGANSPLHF
size: -; J: TRBJ2-7; V: TRBV7-8; D: -; DNA: TGTGCCAGCAGGCTCCAACAGGGTTCCTACGAGCAGTACTTC; CDR3: CASRLQQGSYEQYF
size: few; J: TRBJ2-1; V: TRBV7-2; D: TRBD2; DNA: TGTGCCAGCAGCCTTAGCGGGAGGTCGTGGTATGAGCAGTTCTTC; CDR3: CASSLSGRSWYEQFF
size: -; J: TRBJ1-1; V: TRBV19; D: -; DNA: TGTGCCACCCGGGGACAAGCAATGAACACTGAAGCTTTCTTT; CDR3: CATRGQAMNTEAFF
size: many; J: TRBJ1-2; V: TRBV2; D: TRBD1; DNA: TGTGCCAGCAGTCATACAGGGGTATCTAACTATGGCTACACCTTC; CDR3: CASSHTGVSNYGYTF
size: -; J: TRBJ2-1; V: TRBV19; D: TRBD2; DNA: TGTGCCAGTAGTAGCGGGGGGGCTTACAATGAGCAGTTCTTC; CDR3: CASSSGGAYNEQFF
size: -; J: TRBJ2-5; V: TRBV10-3; D: TRBD1; DNA: TGTGCCATCAGTGACGGACAGGGGAGTAGAGAGACCCAGTACTTC; CDR3: CAISDGQGSRETQYF
size: -; J: TRBJ1-2; V: TRBV10-3; D: TRBD1; DNA: TGTGCCATCAGACAGGGGGATGGCTACACCTTC; CDR3: CAIRQGDGYTF
size: -; J: TRBJ2-1; V: TRBV11-1; D: -; DNA: TGTGCCGCCCAGGATGGCCGAGTTAGTGAGCAGTTCTTC; CDR3: CAAQDGRVSEQFF
size: few; J: TRBJ1-5; V: TRBV12-3/TRBV12-4; D: -; DNA: TGTGCCAGCAGTTTGGGGGTTGCGTCGGGTCAGCCCCAGCATTTT; CDR3: CASSLGVASGQPQHF
size: -; J: TRBJ2-5; V: TRBV29-1; D: -; DNA: TGCAGCGTTGTTGGGAGCGAGACCCAGTACTTC; CDR3: CSVVGSETQYF
size: many; J: TRBJ1-2; V: TRBV25-1; D: TRBD1; DNA: TGTGCCAGCAGTGAATGGAGGACAGGGGGCGACTATGGCTACACCTTC; CDR3: CASSEWRTGGDYGYTF
size: few; J: TRBJ1-3; V: TRBV25-1; D: -; DNA: TGTGCCAGCAACCTTGGGGGCCTAAGCTCTGGAAACACCATATATTTT; CDR3: CASNLGGLSSGNTIYF
size: few; J: TRBJ2-1; V: TRBV7-9; D: -; DNA: TGTGCCAGCAGCTTAGAATCGGTTGGCTCCTACAATGAGCAGTTCTTC; CDR3: CASSLESVGSYNEQFF
size: -; J: TRBJ1-6; V: TRBV9; D: -; DNA: TGTGCCAGCAGCGCCGTAGCGGGAATTAATTCACCCCTCCACTTT; CDR3: CASSAVAGINSPLHF
size: few; J: TRBJ1-6; V: TRBV7-2; D: TRBD1; DNA: TGTGCCAGCAGCTTTGGACAGGGACTTGGTTCCTCACCCCTCCACTTT; CDR3: CASSFGQGLGSSPLHF
size: -; J: TRBJ2-2; V: TRBV20-1; D: -; DNA: TGCAGTGCTAACTCGGCCCACACCGGGGAGCTGTTTTTT; CDR3: CSANSAHTGELFF
size: many; J: TRBJ1-1; V: TRBV9; D: -; DNA: TGTGCCAGCAGCGTATGGACAGAGAACACTGAAGCTTTCTTT; CDR3: CASSVWTENTEAFF